This is a list of T cell receptor beta chains from one sample in a study of blood T cell repertoires in COVID-19. The method was immunoSEQ multiplex PCR; TCRdb's version includes in-frame clones alone and lacks a portion of them. The repertoire includes 50,000 to 65,000 clones, 70% to 90% of them detected once, and roughly 3.5% sits in the top ten. Sequenced input: peripheral blood. The receptors were sampled from a man over 45 with active COVID-19. CDR3s include the opening cysteine and the closing phenylalanine or tryptophan. Fields, in order: D gene, V gene, J gene, clone size, CDR3 protein, CDR3 DNA. D genes are given only for firm matches. Size is omitted from some rows. Given values are once, few, many or a class for expanded clones.

d_gene: TRBD2
v_gene: TRBV9
j_gene: TRBJ2-7
abundance: -
CDR3aa: CASSGAGGYEQYF
CDR3nt: TGTGCCAGCAGCGGGGCGGGGGGATACGAGCAGTACTTC

d_gene: TRBD2
v_gene: TRBV4-1
j_gene: TRBJ2-7
abundance: -
CDR3aa: CASSHPARGAYEQYF
CDR3nt: TGCGCCAGCAGCCACCCGGCGCGGGGGGCCTACGAGCAGTACTTC

d_gene: -
v_gene: TRBV6-5
j_gene: TRBJ2-7
abundance: -
CDR3aa: CASSLGAGYSYEQYF
CDR3nt: TGTGCCAGCAGCCTAGGGGCAGGGTACTCCTACGAGCAGTACTTC

d_gene: -
v_gene: TRBV3-1/TRBV3-2
j_gene: TRBJ2-7
abundance: -
CDR3aa: CASSQDILAYEQYF
CDR3nt: TGTGCCAGCAGCCAAGATATACTAGCTTACGAGCAGTACTTC

d_gene: TRBD2
v_gene: TRBV3-1/TRBV3-2
j_gene: TRBJ2-1
abundance: once
CDR3aa: CASSRLAGGFSSYNEQFF
CDR3nt: TGTGCCAGCAGTCGACTAGCGGGGGGTTTCAGCTCCTACAATGAGCAGTTCTTC

d_gene: -
v_gene: TRBV4-1
j_gene: TRBJ2-5
abundance: -
CDR3aa: CASSQDLLGGTAKETQYF
CDR3nt: TGCGCCAGCAGCCAAGATCTGCTTGGAGGGACAGCCAAAGAGACCCAGTACTTC

d_gene: -
v_gene: TRBV29-1
j_gene: TRBJ2-5
abundance: -
CDR3aa: CSAASRGGKTQYF
CDR3nt: TGCAGCGCGGCTAGCAGGGGCGGAAAGACCCAGTACTTC

d_gene: -
v_gene: TRBV5-4
j_gene: TRBJ2-3
abundance: -
CDR3aa: CASSSGQLDTQYF
CDR3nt: TGTGCCAGCAGCTCCGGACAGCTGGATACGCAGTATTTT

d_gene: -
v_gene: TRBV7-3
j_gene: TRBJ2-2
abundance: -
CDR3aa: CASSFQGGIGELFF
CDR3nt: TGTGCCAGCAGCTTCCAGGGGGGAATCGGGGAGCTGTTTTTT

d_gene: TRBD1
v_gene: TRBV5-1
j_gene: TRBJ2-7
abundance: -
CDR3aa: CASSSDRGLEQYF
CDR3nt: TGCGCCAGCAGCTCGGACAGGGGGCTCGAGCAGTACTTC

d_gene: -
v_gene: TRBV10-3
j_gene: TRBJ2-7
abundance: -
CDR3aa: CAISEGSSYEQYF
CDR3nt: TGTGCCATCAGTGAGGGGAGCTCCTACGAGCAGTACTTC